One T cell receptor (beta chain) is described in this entry. This sample is part of a study of blood T cell repertoires in COVID-19. Turning to the study itself: T cells, B-cell-depleted T cells, or PBMCs supplied cDNA or gDNA.

Original handling: Quantification of nucleated cells was approximated via reference gene primer amplification. The protocol was immunoSEQ multiplex PCR, while the TCRdb copy is restricted to in-frame clones and leaves out a portion. V and J calls and clone size are as listed in that table; D and trimming were resolved from the DNA. The sample holds roughly 140,000 clones, around nine tenths seen once. Material: peripheral blood. This TCR derives from a human donor in a cohort sampled during active COVID-19.

CDR3 bases: TGTGCCAGCATTAGTCGGGGATACACCGGGGAGCTGTTTTTT. It specifies CASISRGYTGELFF. This chain links TRBV27 with TRBJ2-2; the D gene is possibly TRBD2 (5 bases). V dropped 7 bases and J dropped 3 bases, with 12 bases sitting between them. Germline CDR1 reads MNHEY; CDR2 reads SMNVEV (reference sequence). The CDR3 is made up of 14 amino acids.